This T cell receptor beta chain was captured by sequencing in a study of PD-1 blockade in classical Hodgkin lymphoma. Study outcomes and limitations: Nothing has yet pinned down what causes the repertoire differences, possibly disease activity or prior therapy. Baseline diversity was lower in partial responders and progressors than complete responders. Reports described newly diagnosed patients as having lower baseline TCR diversity than healthy donors.

The CDR3 extends over 13 amino acids. Between the trimmed V and J ends, which lost 4 bases and 9 bases, there was a span of 14 bases. In germline, CDR1 is SGHNT, CDR2 YYREEE (reference sequence). As to time point: cycle 4 day 1 (C4D1), after more than five weeks of nivolumab. The patients all showed relapse after autologous stem cell transplantation, while their brentuximab vedotin exposure varied. A remark on this clone: Its specificity is not known.

Produced via immunoSEQ multiplex PCR; TCRdb's table is partial and in-frame only. Counted here are approximately 49,000 clones, 80% occurring once; the ten biggest clones make up around a fifth. This sequence joins TRBV5-4 and TRBJ2-1, with no clear D. Sequencing used peripheral blood mononuclear cells (PBMCs), obtained before the fourth cycle of nivolumab. The TCR comes from a human donor with classical Hodgkin lymphoma. CDR3 sequence reads: CASSIVSGGEQFF. CDR3 DNA sequence: TGTGCCAGCAGCATCGTATCAGGTGGTGAGCAGTTCTTC.